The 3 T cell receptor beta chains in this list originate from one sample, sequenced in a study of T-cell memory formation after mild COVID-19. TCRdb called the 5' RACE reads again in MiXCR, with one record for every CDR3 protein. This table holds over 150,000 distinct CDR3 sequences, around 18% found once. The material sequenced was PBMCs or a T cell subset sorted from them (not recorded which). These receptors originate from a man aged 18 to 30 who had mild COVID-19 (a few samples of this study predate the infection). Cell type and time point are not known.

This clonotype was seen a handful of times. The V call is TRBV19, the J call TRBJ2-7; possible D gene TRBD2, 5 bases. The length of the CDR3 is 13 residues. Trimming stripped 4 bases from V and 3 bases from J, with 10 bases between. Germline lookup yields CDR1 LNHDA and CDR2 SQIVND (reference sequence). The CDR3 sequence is CASSKDWNYEQYF. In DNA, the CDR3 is TGTGCCAGTAGTAAGGACTGGAACTACGAGCAGTACTTC.

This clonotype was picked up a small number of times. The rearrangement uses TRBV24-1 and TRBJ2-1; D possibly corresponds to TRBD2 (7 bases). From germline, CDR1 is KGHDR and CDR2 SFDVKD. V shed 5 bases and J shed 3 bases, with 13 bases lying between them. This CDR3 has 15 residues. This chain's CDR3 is CATSGGGDYYNEQFF. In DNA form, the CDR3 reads TGTGCCACCAGTGGAGGGGGGGACTACTACAATGAGCAGTTCTTC.

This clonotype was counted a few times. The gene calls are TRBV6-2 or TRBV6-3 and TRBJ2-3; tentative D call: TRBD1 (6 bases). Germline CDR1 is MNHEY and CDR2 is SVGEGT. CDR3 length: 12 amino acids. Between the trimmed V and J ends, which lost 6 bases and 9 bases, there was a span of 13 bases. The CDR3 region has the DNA TGTGCCAGCAGCCAAACGCAGGGGACGCAGTATTTT. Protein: CASSQTQGTQYF.